The TCR beta chain described here comes from a study of shared clonotypes between healthy human individuals. Study as a whole: Donors were two women and a few men aged 18 to 49.

With respect to this clone: Other DNA sequences from this sample encode an identical CDR3 as well.

TCRdb's table, derived via immunoSEQ multiplex PCR, lists solely in-frame clones and lacks some. The sample includes 500,000 or so clones, around 95% of them seen just once. Between the trimmed V and J ends, which lost 5 bases and 0 bases, there was a span of 10 bases. Germline assignment: CDR1 SGHAT and CDR2 FQNNGV. CDR3 length: 15 amino acids. This clonotype was sampled from a woman younger than 45 in good health. The sequenced material came from naive CD4+ T cells sorted from blood. Subset given: CD45RA+ positively selected. The V gene is TRBV11-2, the J gene TRBJ2-2; tentatively, D is TRBD1 (5 bases). The CDR3 sequence is CASSEGVTNTGELFF. In nucleotides, the CDR3 is TGTGCCAGCAGCGAAGGGGTAACGAACACCGGGGAGCTGTTTTTT.